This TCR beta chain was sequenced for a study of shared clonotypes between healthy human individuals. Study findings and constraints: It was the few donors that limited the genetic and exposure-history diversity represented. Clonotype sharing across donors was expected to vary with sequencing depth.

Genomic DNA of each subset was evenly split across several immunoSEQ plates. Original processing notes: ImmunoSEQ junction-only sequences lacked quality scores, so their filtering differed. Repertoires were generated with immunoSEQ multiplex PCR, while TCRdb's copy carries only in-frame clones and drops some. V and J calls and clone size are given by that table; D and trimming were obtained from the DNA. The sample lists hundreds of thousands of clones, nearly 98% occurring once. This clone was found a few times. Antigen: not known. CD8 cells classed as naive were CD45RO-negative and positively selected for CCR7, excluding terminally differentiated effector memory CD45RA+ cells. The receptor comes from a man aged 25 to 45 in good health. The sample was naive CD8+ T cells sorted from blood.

This CDR3 reads CAWCGTADTEAFF. The CDR3 DNA reads TGTGCCTGGTGCGGGACCGCGGACACTGAAGCTTTCTTT. The chain uses TRBV30 and TRBJ1-1, with D perhaps TRBD1 (5 bases). V was clipped by 5 bases and J by 3 bases, with 13 bases between them. This CDR3 comprises 13 residues. The V gene's germline CDR1 is GTSNPN and CDR2 SVGIG (reference sequence).